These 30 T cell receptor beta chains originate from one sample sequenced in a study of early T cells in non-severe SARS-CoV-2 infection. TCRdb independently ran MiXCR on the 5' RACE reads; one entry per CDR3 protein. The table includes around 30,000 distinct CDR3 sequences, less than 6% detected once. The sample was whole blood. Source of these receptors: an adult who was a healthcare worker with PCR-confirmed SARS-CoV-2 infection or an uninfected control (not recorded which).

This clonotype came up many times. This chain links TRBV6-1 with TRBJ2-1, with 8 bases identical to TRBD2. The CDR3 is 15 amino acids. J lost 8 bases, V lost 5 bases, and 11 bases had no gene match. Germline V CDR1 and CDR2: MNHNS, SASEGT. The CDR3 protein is CASSHVGTRIYEQFF. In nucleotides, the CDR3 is TGTGCCAGCAGTCACGTTGGGACTAGGATCTATGAGCAGTTCTTC.

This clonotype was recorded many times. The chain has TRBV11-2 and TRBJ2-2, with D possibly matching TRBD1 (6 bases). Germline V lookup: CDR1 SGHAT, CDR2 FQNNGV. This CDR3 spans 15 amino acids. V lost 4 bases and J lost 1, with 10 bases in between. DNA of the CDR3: TGTGCCAGCAGCTCCGACAGGAGGAACACCGGGGAGCTGTTTTTT. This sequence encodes CASSSDRRNTGELFF.

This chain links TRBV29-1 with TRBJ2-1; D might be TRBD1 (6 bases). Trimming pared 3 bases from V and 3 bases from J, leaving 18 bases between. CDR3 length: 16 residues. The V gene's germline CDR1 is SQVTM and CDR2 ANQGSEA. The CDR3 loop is CSVDGLPGDIYNEQFF. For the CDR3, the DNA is TGCAGCGTTGATGGGCTCCCAGGGGATATCTACAATGAGCAGTTCTTC.

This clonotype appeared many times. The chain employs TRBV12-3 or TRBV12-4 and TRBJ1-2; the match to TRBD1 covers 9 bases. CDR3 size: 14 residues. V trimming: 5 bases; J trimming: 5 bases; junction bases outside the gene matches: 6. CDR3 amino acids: CASSTAGTGYGYTF. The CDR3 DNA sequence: TGTGCCAGCAGTACCGCCGGGACAGGGTATGGCTACACCTTC.

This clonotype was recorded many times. CDR3 sequence: CAISQSKGRETQYF. The CDR3 region has the DNA TGTGCCATCAGCCAGTCGAAAGGGCGAGAGACCCAGTACTTC. The gene calls are TRBV10-3 and TRBJ2-5; no clear D gene. The CDR3 runs 14 residues. Trimming left V 6 bases short and J 4 bases short, with 15 bases between. Germline V gene sequence: CDR1 ENHRY, CDR2 SYGVKD.

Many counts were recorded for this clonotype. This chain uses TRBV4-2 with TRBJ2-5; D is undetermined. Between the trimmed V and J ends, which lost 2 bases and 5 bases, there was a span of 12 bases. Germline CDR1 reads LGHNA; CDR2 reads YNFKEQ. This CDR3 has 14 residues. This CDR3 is CASSQLQLGETQYF. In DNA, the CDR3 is TGTGCCAGCAGCCAATTGCAGCTGGGGGAGACCCAGTACTTC.

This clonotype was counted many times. CDR3 region: CASTVKGRGLYNEQFF. The CDR3, as DNA: TGCGCCAGCACCGTAAAGGGCAGGGGGCTCTACAATGAGCAGTTCTTC. This sequence joins TRBV10-2 and TRBJ2-1, with 8 bases matching TRBD1. The CDR3 totals 16 residues. Losses at the gene ends were 7 bases for V and 3 bases for J; bases not matched to a gene: 11. Germline V lookup: CDR1 WSHSY, CDR2 SAAADI.

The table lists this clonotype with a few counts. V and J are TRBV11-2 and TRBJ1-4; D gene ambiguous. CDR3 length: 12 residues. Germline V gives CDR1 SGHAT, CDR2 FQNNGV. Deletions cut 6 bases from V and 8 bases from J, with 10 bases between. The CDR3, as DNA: TGTGCCAGCAGTTTTGTCGGGGAAAAACTGTTTTTT. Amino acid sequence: CASSFVGEKLFF.

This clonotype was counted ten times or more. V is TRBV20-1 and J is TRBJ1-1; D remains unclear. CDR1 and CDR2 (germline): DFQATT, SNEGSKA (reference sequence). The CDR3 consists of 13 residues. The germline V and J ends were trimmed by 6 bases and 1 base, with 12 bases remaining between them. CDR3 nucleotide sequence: TGCAGTGCAAAGGATGGTCGGAACACTGAAGCTTTCTTT. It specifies CSAKDGRNTEAFF.

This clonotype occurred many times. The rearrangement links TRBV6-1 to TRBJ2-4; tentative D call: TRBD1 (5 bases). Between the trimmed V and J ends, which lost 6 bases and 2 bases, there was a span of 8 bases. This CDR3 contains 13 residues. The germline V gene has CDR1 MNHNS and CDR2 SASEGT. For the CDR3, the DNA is TGTGCCAGCAGGCAGGGTCCCAAAAACATTCAGTACTTC. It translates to CASRQGPKNIQYF.

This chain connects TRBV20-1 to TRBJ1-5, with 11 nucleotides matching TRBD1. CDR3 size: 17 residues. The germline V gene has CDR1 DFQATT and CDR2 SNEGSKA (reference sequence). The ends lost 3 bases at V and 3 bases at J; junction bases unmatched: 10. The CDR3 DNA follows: TGCAGTGCTAGGGCTCCGGGACAGGGGGTCATCAATCAGCCCCAGCATTTT. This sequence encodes CSARAPGQGVINQPQHF.

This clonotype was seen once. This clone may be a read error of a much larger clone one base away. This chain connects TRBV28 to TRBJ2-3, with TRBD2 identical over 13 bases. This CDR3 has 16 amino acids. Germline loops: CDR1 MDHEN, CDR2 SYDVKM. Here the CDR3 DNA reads TGTGACAGCAGCCCTGGACTAGCGGGGGGCACAGATACGCAGTATTTT. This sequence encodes CDSSPGLAGGTDTQYF. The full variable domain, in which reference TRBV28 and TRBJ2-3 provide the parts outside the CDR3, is DVKVTQSSRYLVKRTGEKVFLECVQDMDHENMFWYRQDPGLGLRLIYFSYDVKMKEKGDIPEGYSVSREKKERFSLILESASTNQTSMYLCDSSPGLAGGTDTQYFGPGTRLTVL.

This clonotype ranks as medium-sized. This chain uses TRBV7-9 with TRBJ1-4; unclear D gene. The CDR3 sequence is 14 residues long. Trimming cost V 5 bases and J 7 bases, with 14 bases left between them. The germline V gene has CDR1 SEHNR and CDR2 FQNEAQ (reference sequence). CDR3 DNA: TGTGCCAGCAGCCCACGCGAGGGTTTTGAAAAACTGTTTTTT. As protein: CASSPREGFEKLFF. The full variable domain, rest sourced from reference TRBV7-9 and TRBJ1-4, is DTGVSQNPRHKITKRGQNVTFRCDPISEHNRLYWYRQTLGQGPEFLTYFQNEAQLEKSRLLSDRFSAERPKGSFSTLEIQRTEQGDSAMYLCASSPREGFEKLFFGSGTQLSVL.

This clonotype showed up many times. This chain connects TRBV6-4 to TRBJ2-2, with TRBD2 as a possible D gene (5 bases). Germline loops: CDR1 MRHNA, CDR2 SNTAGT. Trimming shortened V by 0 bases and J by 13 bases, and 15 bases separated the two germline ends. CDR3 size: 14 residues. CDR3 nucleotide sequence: TGTGCCAGCAGTGACTCTCAGCAGGCGGGTACGCTGTTTTTT. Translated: CASSDSQQAGTLFF.

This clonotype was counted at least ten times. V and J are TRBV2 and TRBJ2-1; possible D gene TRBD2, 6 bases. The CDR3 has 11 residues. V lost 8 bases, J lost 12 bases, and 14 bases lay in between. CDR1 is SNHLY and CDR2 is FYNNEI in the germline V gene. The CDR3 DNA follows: TGTGCCAGCGGGTTCCGGGGGTCGCAGTTCTTC. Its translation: CASGFRGSQFF. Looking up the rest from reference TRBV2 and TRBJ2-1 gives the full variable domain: EPEVTQTPSHQVTQMGQEVILRCVPISNHLYFYWYRQILGQKVEFLVSFYNNEISEKSEIFDDQFSVERPDGSNFTLKIRSTKLEDSAMYFCASGFRGSQFFGPGTRLTVL.

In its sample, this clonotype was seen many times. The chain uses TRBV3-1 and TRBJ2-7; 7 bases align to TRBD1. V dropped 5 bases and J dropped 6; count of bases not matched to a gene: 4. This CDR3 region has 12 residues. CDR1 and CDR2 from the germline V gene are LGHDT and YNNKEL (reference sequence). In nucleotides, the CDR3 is TGTGCCAGCAGCTCCACAGGGGCCGAGCAGTACTTC. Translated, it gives CASSSTGAEQYF.

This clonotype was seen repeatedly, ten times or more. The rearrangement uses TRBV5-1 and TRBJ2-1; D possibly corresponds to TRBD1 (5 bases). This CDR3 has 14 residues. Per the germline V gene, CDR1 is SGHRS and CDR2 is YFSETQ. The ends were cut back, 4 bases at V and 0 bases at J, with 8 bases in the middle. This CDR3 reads CASSGQGSYNEQFF. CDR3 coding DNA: TGCGCCAGCAGCGGGCAGGGCTCCTACAATGAGCAGTTCTTC.

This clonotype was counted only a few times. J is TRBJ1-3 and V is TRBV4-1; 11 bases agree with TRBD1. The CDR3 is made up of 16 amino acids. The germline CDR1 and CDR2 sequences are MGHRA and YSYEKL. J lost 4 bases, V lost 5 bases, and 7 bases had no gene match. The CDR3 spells CASSAADRGLGNTIYF. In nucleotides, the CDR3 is TGCGCCAGCAGCGCTGCGGACAGGGGGCTCGGAAACACCATATATTTT.

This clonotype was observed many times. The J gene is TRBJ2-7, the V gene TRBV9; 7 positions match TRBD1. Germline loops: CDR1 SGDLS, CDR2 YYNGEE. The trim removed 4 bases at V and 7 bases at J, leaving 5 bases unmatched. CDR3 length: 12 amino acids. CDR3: CASSTTGREQYF. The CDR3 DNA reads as TGTGCCAGCAGCACGACAGGGCGGGAGCAGTACTTC.

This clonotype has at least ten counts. The chain's CDR3 is CASSLGEGIYNEQFF. In nucleotides, the CDR3 is TGTGCCAGCAGCCTGGGGGAGGGCATCTACAATGAGCAGTTCTTC. V is TRBV3-1 and J is TRBJ2-1, with 7 bases fitting TRBD2. Germline V gene data show CDR1 as LGHDT and CDR2 as YNNKEL (reference sequence). Trimming removed 4 bases from V and 3 bases from J; junction bases left unmatched: 6. This CDR3 spans 15 amino acids.

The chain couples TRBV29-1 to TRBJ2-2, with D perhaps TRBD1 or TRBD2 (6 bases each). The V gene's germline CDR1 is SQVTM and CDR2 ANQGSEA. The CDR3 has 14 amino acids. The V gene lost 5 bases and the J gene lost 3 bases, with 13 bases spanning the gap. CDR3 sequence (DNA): TGCAGCGTTCAACAGGGAGGATACACCGGGGAGCTGTTTTTT. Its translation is CSVQQGGYTGELFF.

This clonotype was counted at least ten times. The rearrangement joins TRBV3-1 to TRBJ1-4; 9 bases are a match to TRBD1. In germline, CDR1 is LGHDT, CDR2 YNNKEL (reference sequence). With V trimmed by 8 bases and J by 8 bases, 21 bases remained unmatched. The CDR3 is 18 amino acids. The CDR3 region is CASGSRPGQGDVPEKLFF. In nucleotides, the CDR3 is TGTGCCAGCGGCTCAAGACCGGGACAGGGTGACGTACCGGAAAAACTGTTTTTT. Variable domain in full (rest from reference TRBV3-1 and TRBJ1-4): DTAVSQTPKYLVTQMGNDKSIKCEQNLGHDTMYWYKQDSKKFLKIMFSYNNKELIINETVPNRFSPKSPDKAHLNLHINSLELGDSAVYFCASGSRPGQGDVPEKLFFGSGTQLSVL.

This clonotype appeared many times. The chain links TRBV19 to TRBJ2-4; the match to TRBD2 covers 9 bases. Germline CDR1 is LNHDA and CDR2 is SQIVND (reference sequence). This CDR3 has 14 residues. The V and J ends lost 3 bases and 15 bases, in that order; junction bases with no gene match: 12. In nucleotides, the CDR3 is TGTGCCAGTAGTATTGACGCGGGGGGGCCTTCTAGGTACTTC. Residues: CASSIDAGGPSRYF.

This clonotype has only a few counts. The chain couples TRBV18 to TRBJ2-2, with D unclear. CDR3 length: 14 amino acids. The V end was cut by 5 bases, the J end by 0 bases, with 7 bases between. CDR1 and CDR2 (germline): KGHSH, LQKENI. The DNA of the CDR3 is TGTGCCAGCTCAACCGACGCGAACACCGGGGAGCTGTTTTTT. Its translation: CASSTDANTGELFF.

CDR3 sequence: CASSAGTNYEQYF. The CDR3 nucleotides read TGTGCCAGCAGCGCCGGGACTAACTACGAGCAGTACTTC. The rearrangement joins TRBV9 to TRBJ2-7; 7 bases fit TRBD2. Germline values: CDR1 SGDLS, CDR2 YYNGEE. After removal of 3 bases from V and 3 bases from J, the junction contained 3 bases not matched to a gene. The CDR3 is 13 amino acids.

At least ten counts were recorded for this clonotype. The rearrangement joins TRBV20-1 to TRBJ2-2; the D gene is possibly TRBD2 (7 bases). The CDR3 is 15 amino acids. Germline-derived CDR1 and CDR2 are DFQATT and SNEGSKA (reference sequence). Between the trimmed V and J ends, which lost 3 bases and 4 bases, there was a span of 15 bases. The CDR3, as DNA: TGCAGTGCTAGCCCCGGGGGGCCGGGCACCGGGGAGCTGTTTTTT. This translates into CSASPGGPGTGELFF.

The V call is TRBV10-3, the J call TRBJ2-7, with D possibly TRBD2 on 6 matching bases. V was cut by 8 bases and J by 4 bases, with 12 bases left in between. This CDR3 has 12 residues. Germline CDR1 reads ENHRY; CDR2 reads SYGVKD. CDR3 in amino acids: CAIAGTGYEQYF. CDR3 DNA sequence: TGTGCCATCGCGGGAACGGGTTACGAGCAGTACTTC.

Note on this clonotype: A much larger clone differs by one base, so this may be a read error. The CDR3: CGTSDAGGLNTGELFF. The CDR3 coding sequence is TGTGGCACCAGTGATGCAGGGGGTTTGAACACCGGGGAGCTGTTTTTT. The chain joins TRBV24-1 to TRBJ2-2; 7 bases match TRBD1. Germline V gene sequence: CDR1 KGHDR, CDR2 SFDVKD. The CDR3 runs to 16 residues.

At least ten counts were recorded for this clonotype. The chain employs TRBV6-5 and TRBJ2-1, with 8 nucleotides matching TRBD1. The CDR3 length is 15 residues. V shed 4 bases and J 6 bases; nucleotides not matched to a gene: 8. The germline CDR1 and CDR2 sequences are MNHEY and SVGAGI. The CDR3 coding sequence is TGTGCCAGCAGTTTAGGCACAGGGGGGCGCAATGAGCAGTTCTTC. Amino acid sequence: CASSLGTGGRNEQFF.

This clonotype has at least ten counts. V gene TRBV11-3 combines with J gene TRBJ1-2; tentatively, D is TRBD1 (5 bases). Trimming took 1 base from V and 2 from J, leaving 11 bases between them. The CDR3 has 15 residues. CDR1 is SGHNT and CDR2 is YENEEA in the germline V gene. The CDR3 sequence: CASSLVQGRNYGYTF. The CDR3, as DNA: TGTGCCAGCAGCTTAGTGCAGGGTCGGAACTATGGCTACACCTTC.